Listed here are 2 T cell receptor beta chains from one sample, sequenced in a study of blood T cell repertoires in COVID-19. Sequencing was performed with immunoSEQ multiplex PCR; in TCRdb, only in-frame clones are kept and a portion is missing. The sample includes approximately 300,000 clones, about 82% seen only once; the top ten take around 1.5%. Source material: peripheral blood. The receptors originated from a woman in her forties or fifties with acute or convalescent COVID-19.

CDR3 sequence reads: CASSEILAEFPGKQFF. DNA of the CDR3: TGTGCCAGCAGTGAAATACTAGCAGAGTTCCCAGGGAAGCAGTTCTTC. The chain carries TRBV2 and TRBJ2-1; D might be TRBD2 (6 bases). This CDR3 region has 16 residues. The germline V gene has CDR1 SNHLY and CDR2 FYNNEI. The germline V and J ends were trimmed by 2 bases and 11 bases, with 22 bases remaining between them.

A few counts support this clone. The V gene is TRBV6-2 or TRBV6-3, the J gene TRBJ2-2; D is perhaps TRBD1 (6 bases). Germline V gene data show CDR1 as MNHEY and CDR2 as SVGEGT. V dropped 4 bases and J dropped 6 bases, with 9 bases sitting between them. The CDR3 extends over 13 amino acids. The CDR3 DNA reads TGTGCCAGCAGTTCGTGGGGGCCCGGGGAGCTGTTTTTT. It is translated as CASSSWGPGELFF.